This entry describes one T cell receptor (beta chain). Its matching antigen is unknown. CDR1 MNHNS and CDR2 SASEGT come from the germline V gene. The CDR3 consists of 10 residues. V gave up 7 bases and J gave up 5 bases, with 5 bases separating them. The 5'RACE method, run with constant-segment primers, produced TCR alpha and TCR beta cDNA libraries (carrying sample barcodes and UMIs). One entry per CDR3 protein results from TCRdb running MiXCR on the 5' RACE reads. The data hold more than 200,000 distinct CDR3 sequences, with 16% observed a single time. This specimen belongs to a study of T-cell memory formation after mild COVID-19. Points from the study as a whole: For second-wave clones that peaked at day 37, SARS-CoV-2 specificity went unverified.

This chain connects TRBV6-1 to TRBJ2-5; D unclear. Sequences were obtained from PBMCs or a T cell subset sorted from them (not recorded which). The clonotype was recovered from a man aged 18 to 30 who had mild COVID-19 (a few samples of this study predate the infection). Cell type and time point are not known. CDR3 sequence: CASNRETQYF. As DNA, the CDR3 is TGTGCCAGCAATCGGGAGACCCAGTACTTC.